This TCR beta chain was identified in a study of shared clonotypes between healthy human individuals. Whole-study context: There were three CD4 naive, three CD4 memory, two CD8 naive and one CD8 memory plates per donor. Study results and caveats: Clonotypes shared by all four donors outscored non-shared clonotypes in generation probability.

V was pared by 5 bases and J by 4 bases, with 17 bases between. The CDR3 sequence is 15 residues long. Looked up from germline, CDR1 is SEHNR and CDR2 is FQNEAQ (reference sequence). Donors included only healthy HIV-negative adults lacking recent acute infections or vaccinations. The CD4+ fraction was divided into a CD45RA+ naive subset and a CD45RA-negative memory subset. This clone was observed a few times. Its antigen remains unknown. Clones were sequenced by immunoSEQ multiplex PCR, and TCRdb holds only the in-frame ones, with some missing. The sample records about 300,000 clones, over 65% being singletons.

The sequence was collected from a man aged 25-45 years in good health. The sequencing sample was made of memory CD4+ T cells sorted from blood. Subset given: CD45RA-negative fraction. The chain recombines TRBV7-9 with TRBJ1-2; D is unresolved. The CDR3 reads CASSRNDERLYGYTF. In DNA form, the CDR3 reads TGTGCCAGCAGCCGTAATGATGAACGGCTCTATGGCTACACCTTC. Drawing the rest from reference TRBV7-9 and TRBJ1-2, the complete variable domain is DTGVSQNPRHKITKRGQNVTFRCDPISEHNRLYWYRQTLGQGPEFLTYFQNEAQLEKSRLLSDRFSAERPKGSFSTLEIQRTEQGDSAMYLCASSRNDERLYGYTFGSGTRLTVV.